The present T cell receptor beta chain was sequenced within a study of response to subunit inactivated influenza vaccine. General study points: Few additional T cells are recruited per seasonal influenza vaccination, authors suggested.

A note on this clonotype: Its cognate antigen is unknown.

MiXCR was run by TCRdb on the RT-PCR reads, yielding one entry per CDR3 protein. The data show approximately 700,000 distinct CDR3 sequences, more than 15% seen once. CDR1 and CDR2 (germline): LGHNA, YSLEER. V lost 1 base, J lost 5 bases, and 11 bases stayed unmatched. The CDR3 extends over 17 amino acids. The chain combines TRBV4-3 with TRBJ2-5, with TRBD1 matching over 9 bases. The source was PBMCs from blood, collected 11 to 12 days after vaccination. The TCR sequence derives from a man aged 50 or older who received an inactivated influenza vaccine. The CDR3 sequence: CASSQVVHRGRGETQYF. CDR3 coding DNA: TGCGCCAGCAGCCAAGTCGTCCACAGGGGGCGCGGCGAGACCCAGTACTTC.